This T cell receptor beta chain was sequenced during a study of T cell responses to AZD1222 COVID-19 vaccine. This clone has just one count. Data came from immunoSEQ multiplex PCR; TCRdb stores just in-frame clones and leaves some out. In the table there are approximately 110,000 clones, roughly 87% of which are singletons. V trimming: 6 bases; J trimming: 3 bases; junction bases outside the gene matches: 5. The CDR3 length is 14 residues. Germline loops: CDR1 MNHEY, CDR2 SVGAGI. The receptor comes from an adult in good health. The rearrangement links TRBV6-5 to TRBJ2-7, with 10 positions matching TRBD1. Here the sequenced sample was peripheral blood, taken on day 0 of AZD1222 vaccination. The CDR3 loop reads CASSLRDRGYEQYF. The CDR3 nucleotides read TGTGCCAGCAGCCTCCGGGACAGGGGCTACGAGCAGTACTTC.